One T cell receptor (beta chain) is described in this entry. Per the study methods: Amplification of reference gene primers provided the estimated nucleated cell counts. Data came from immunoSEQ multiplex PCR; TCRdb stores just in-frame clones and leaves some out. The V and J calls and clone size are taken from that table; D and trimming were inferred from the DNA. The data hold 150,000 to 200,000 clones, with almost 80% observed a single time. This specimen comes from a study of blood T cell repertoires in COVID-19. About the research overall: Sites in the United States, Italy and Spain provided acute and convalescent COVID-19 samples. Sources were T cells, B-cell-depleted T cells, or PBMCs; the material itself was cDNA or gDNA.

The V and J ends lost 4 bases and 6 bases respectively, with 13 bases between them. Germline assignment: CDR1 SGHTA and CDR2 FQGTGA. The CDR3 spans 14 residues. The V gene is TRBV7-3, the J gene TRBJ2-1; D possibly corresponds to TRBD1 (6 bases). Material: peripheral blood. The receptor was isolated from an older woman with acute or convalescent COVID-19. The CDR3 nucleotides are TGTGCCAGCAGCTCCCTCTCGACAGGCAATGAGCAGTTCTTC. Translated: CASSSLSTGNEQFF.